The next 9 T cell receptor beta chains were all read from a single sample in a study of T cell repertoires in cytomegalovirus infection. From the reads, TCRdb called clonotypes with MiXCR, one entry per CDR3 protein. The repertoire consists of about 300,000 distinct CDR3 sequences, with 9.6% occurring once and the leading ten covering 2% to 3%. Sequencing was done on a sample of PBMCs. The receptor source for this set is a human donor in good health (CMV status not recorded). Some clones in this sample may be carry-over from other donors' samples.

The chain has TRBV29-1 and TRBJ2-7; 11 positions agree with TRBD1. Germline CDR1 SQVTM, CDR2 ANQGSEA. The trim removed 1 base at V and 1 base at J, leaving 3 bases unmatched. This CDR3 has 15 amino acids. The CDR3 region is CSVEGGQGVSYEQYV. The CDR3 nucleotides are TGCAGCGTTGAAGGGGGACAGGGGGTTTCCTACGAGCAGTACGTC.

This clonotype appeared a few times. V usage is TRBV7-9 and J usage is TRBJ1-1; TRBD1 might be the D (6 bases). V dropped 7 bases and J dropped 1 base, with 10 bases sitting between them. This CDR3 spans 13 amino acids. The germline CDR1 and CDR2 sequences are SEHNR and FQNEAQ (reference sequence). This CDR3 reads CASIATGNTEAFF. CDR3 in DNA: TGTGCCAGCATCGCGACAGGGAACACTGAAGCTTTCTTT.

This clonotype appeared many times. The CDR3 loop is CATSRVNGELFF. Written as DNA, the CDR3 is TGTGCCACCAGCAGAGTAAACGGGGAGCTGTTTTTT. J is TRBJ2-2 and V is TRBV15; D ambiguous. Germline V gene data show CDR1 as LNHNV and CDR2 as YYDKDF (reference sequence). The CDR3 runs 12 residues. Trimming shortened V by 1 base and J by 7 bases, and 4 bases separated the two germline ends.

There are many counts of this clonotype. This chain joins TRBV11-3 and TRBJ1-1, with D possibly TRBD1 on 5 matching bases. The ends were cut back, 4 bases at V and 3 bases at J, with 9 bases in the middle. The CDR3 loop spans 13 amino acids. The germline gives CDR1 SGHNT, CDR2 YENEEA. The CDR3 DNA reads TGTGCCAGCAGCTCGGGACTTGACACTGAAGCTTTCTTT. This translates into CASSSGLDTEAFF.

The table lists this clonotype with many counts. V and J are TRBV20-1 and TRBJ2-1, with TRBD1 matching over 9 bases. The length of the CDR3 is 15 residues. Trimming cost V 1 base and J 3 bases; bases outside gene matches: 4. Germline CDR1 reads DFQATT; CDR2 reads SNEGSKA (reference sequence). The CDR3: CSARVTGGYYNEQFF. The CDR3 coding sequence is TGCAGTGCTAGAGTGACAGGGGGGTACTACAATGAGCAGTTCTTC.

This clonotype was counted ten times or more. This chain connects TRBV12-3 or TRBV12-4 to TRBJ1-4; D gene unclear. The ends were cut back, 3 bases at V and 8 bases at J, with 13 bases in the middle. The CDR3 totals 14 residues. The CDR3 loop is CASSFRASREKLFF. CDR3 DNA: TGTGCCAGCAGTTTCCGCGCTTCGCGGGAAAAACTGTTTTTT.

The table lists this clonotype with a few counts. The chain recombines TRBV20-1 with TRBJ1-5; tentative D call: TRBD1 (6 bases). Germline lookup yields CDR1 DFQATT and CDR2 SNEGSKA (reference sequence). V lost 5 bases to trimming and J lost 9 bases, with 14 bases between them. This CDR3 is built from 12 residues. The CDR3 sequence is CSAVQGPGPQHF. The CDR3 DNA reads as TGCAGTGCTGTACAGGGCCCCGGGCCCCAGCATTTT.

This clonotype was picked up many times. J is TRBJ1-5 and V is TRBV18; TRBD1 agrees at 11 bases. This CDR3 is 20 amino acids long. Trimming at V came to 2 bases and at J to 6 bases, leaving 18 bases not matched to a gene. Germline CDR1 is KGHSH and CDR2 is LQKENI. As DNA, the CDR3 is TGTGCCAGCTCACCATCAGCTAGAGGCCCGGGACAGGGGGGAGCTCAGCCCCAGCATTTT. It codes for CASSPSARGPGQGGAQPQHF.

This clonotype was recorded many times. V and J are TRBV7-9 and TRBJ2-7; D is ambiguous. Looked up from germline, CDR1 is SEHNR and CDR2 is FQNEAQ (reference sequence). Trimming left V 5 bases short and J 6 bases short, with 11 bases between. CDR3 length equals 12 residues. CDR3 sequence (DNA): TGTGCCAGCAGCGTCCTGAAAGCCGAGCAGTACTTC. As protein: CASSVLKAEQYF.